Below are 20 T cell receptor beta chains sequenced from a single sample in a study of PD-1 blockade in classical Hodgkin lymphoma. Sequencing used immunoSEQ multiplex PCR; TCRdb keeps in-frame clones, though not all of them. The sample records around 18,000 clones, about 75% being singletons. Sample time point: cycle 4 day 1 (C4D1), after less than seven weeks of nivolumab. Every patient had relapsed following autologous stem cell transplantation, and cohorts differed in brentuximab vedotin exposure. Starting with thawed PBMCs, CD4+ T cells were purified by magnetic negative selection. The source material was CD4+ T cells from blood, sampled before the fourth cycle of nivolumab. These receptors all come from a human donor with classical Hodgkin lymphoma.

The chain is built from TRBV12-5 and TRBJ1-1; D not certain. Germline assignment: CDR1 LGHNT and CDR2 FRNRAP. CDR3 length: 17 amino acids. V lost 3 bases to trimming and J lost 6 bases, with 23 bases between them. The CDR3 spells CASGFSFTRVGTSEAFF. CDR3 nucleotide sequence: TGTGCTAGTGGTTTCTCCTTTACCCGGGTCGGCACTTCTGAAGCTTTCTTT.

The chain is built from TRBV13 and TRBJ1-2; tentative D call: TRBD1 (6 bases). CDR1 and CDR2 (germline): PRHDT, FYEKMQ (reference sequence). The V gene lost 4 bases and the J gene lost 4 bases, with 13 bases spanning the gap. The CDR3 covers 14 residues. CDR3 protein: CASSSRQVGYGYTF. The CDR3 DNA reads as TGTGCCAGCAGCTCTAGACAGGTCGGCTATGGCTACACCTTC.

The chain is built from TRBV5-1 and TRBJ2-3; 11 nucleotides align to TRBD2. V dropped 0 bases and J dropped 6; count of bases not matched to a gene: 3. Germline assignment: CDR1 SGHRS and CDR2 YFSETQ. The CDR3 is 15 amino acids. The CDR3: CASSLGSGRADTQYF. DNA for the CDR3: TGCGCCAGCAGCTTGGGTAGCGGGAGGGCGGATACGCAGTATTTT. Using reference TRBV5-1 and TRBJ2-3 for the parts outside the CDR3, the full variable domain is KAGVTQTPRYLIKTRGQQVTLSCSPISGHRSVSWYQQTPGQGLQFLFEYFSETQRNKGNFPGRFSGRQFSNSRSEMNVSTLELGDSALYLCASSLGSGRADTQYFGPGTRLTVL.

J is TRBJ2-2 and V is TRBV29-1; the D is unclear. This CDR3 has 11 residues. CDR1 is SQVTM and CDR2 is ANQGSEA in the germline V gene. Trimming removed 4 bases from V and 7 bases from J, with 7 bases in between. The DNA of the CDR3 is TGCAGCGTTGTCCTTTTCGGGGAGCTGTTTTTT. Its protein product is CSVVLFGELFF.

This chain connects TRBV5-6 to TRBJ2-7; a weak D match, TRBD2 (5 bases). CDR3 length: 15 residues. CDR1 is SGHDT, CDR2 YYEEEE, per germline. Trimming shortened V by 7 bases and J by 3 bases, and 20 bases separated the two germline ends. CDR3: CASYPFGEKVYEQYV. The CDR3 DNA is TGTGCCAGCTATCCTTTCGGGGAAAAAGTCTACGAGCAGTACGTC.

CDR3 sequence: CASSQWDVNTEAFF. Here the CDR3 DNA reads TGCGCCAGCAGCCAATGGGACGTTAACACTGAAGCTTTCTTT. This sequence joins TRBV4-1 and TRBJ1-1, with D possibly being TRBD1 (5 bases). V lost 2 bases and J lost 2, with 9 bases in between. CDR3 length: 14 residues. The germline V gene has CDR1 MGHRA and CDR2 YSYEKL.

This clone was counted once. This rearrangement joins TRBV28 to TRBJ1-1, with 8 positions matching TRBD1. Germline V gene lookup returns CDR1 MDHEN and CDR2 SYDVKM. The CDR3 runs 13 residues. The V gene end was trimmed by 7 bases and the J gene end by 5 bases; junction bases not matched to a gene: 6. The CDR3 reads CASIGQGWTEAFF. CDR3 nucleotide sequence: TGTGCCAGCATCGGACAGGGCTGGACTGAAGCTTTCTTT.

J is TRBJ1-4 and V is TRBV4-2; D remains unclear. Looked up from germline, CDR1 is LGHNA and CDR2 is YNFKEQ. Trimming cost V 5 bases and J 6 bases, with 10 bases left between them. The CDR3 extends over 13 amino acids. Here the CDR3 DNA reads TGTGCCAGCAGCTTAAGGCCCTATGAAAAACTGTTTTTT. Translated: CASSLRPYEKLFF.

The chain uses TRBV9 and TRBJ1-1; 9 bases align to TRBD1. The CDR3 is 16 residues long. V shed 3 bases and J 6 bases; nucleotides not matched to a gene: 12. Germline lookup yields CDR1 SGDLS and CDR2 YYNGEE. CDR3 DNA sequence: TGTGCCAGCAGCGCACAGGGGGCTATCGTCCCCTCTGAAGCTTTCTTT. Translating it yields CASSAQGAIVPSEAFF.

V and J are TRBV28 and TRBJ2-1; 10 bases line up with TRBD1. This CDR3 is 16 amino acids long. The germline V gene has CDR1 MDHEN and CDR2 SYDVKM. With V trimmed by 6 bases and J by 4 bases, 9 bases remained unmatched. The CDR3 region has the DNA TGTGCCAGCAGGGAGAACGGACAGGGGGGGTACAATGAGCAGTTCTTC. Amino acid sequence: CASRENGQGGYNEQFF.

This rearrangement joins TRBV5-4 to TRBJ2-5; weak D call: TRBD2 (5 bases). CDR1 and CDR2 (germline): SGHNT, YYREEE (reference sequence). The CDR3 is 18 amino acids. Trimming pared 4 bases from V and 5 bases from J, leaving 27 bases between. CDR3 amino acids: CASSNPGGGVGSVETQYF. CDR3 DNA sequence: TGTGCCAGCAGCAATCCTGGAGGTGGGGTGGGAAGTGTGGAGACCCAGTACTTC.

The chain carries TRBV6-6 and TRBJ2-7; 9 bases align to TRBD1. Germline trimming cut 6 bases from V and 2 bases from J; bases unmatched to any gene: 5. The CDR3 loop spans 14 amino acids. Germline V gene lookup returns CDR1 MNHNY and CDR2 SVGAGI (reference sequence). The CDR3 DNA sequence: TGTGCCAGCAGCAAAGGGGACAGGGCCTACGAGCAGTACGTC. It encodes CASSKGDRAYEQYV.

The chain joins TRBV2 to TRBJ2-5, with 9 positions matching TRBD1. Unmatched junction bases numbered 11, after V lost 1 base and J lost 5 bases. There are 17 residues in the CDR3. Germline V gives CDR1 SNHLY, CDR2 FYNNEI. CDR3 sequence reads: CASSEVVTTGGLETQYF. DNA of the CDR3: TGTGCCAGCAGTGAAGTGGTAACCACAGGGGGCCTGGAGACCCAGTACTTC.

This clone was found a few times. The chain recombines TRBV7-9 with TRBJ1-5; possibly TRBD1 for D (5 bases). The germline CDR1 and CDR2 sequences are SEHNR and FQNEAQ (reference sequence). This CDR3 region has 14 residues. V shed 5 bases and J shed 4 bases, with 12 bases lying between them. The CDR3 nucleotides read TGTGCCAGCAGCGTGGACACGGTTAATCAGCCCCAGCATTTT. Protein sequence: CASSVDTVNQPQHF.

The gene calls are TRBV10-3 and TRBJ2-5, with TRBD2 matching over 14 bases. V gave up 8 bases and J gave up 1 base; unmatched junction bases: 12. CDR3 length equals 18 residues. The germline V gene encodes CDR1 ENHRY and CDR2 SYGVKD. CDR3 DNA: TGTGCCATCGGAACCGGGACTAGCGGGGGAAACATCCAAGAGACCCAGTACTTC. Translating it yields CAIGTGTSGGNIQETQYF.

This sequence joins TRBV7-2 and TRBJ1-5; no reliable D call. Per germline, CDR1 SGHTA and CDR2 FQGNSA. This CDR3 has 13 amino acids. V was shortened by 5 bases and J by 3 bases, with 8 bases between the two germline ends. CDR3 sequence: CASSLISNQPQHF. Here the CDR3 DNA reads TGTGCCAGCAGCCTCATTTCCAATCAGCCCCAGCATTTT.

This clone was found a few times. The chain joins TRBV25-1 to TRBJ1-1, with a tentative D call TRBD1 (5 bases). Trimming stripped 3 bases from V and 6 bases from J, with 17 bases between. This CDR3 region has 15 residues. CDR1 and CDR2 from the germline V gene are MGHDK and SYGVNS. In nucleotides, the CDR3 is TGTGCCAGCAGTGAGATCATCGGGGGAACCTCTGAAGCTTTCTTT. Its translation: CASSEIIGGTSEAFF.

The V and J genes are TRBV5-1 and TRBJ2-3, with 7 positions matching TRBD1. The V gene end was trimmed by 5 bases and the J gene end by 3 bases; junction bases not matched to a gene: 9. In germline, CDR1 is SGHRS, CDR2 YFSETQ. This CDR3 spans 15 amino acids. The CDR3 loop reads CASRRTGTATDTQYF. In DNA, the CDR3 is TGCGCCAGCAGACGGACTGGGACAGCGACAGATACGCAGTATTTT.

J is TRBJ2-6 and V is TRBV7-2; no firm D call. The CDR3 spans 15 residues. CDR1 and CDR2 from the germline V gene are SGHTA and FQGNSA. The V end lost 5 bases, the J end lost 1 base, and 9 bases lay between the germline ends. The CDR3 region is CASSRDRSGANVLTF. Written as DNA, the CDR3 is TGTGCCAGCAGCCGCGACCGGTCTGGGGCCAACGTCCTGACTTTC.

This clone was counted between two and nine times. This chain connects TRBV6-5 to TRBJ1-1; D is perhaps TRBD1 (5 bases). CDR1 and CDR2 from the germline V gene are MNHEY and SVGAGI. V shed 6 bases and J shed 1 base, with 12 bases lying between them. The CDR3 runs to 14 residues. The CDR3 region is CASSRGERNTEAFF. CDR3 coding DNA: TGTGCCAGCAGCCGGGGGGAGAGGAACACTGAAGCTTTCTTT.